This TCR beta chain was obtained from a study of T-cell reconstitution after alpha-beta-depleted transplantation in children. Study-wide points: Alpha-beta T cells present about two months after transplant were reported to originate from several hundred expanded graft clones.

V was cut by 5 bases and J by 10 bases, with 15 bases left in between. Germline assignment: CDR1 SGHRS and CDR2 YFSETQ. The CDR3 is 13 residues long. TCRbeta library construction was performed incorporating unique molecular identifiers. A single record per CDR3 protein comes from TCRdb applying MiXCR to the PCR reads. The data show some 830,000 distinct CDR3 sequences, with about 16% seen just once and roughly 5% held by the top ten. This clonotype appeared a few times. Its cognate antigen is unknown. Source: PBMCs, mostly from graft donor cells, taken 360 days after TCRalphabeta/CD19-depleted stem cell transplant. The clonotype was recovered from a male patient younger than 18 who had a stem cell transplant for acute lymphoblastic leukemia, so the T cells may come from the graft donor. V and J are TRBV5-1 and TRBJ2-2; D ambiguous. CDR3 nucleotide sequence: TGCGCCAGCAGACGGCCTTCCGGGCCGGAGCTGTTTTTT. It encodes CASRRPSGPELFF.